The 28 T cell receptor beta chains reported below all come from one sample, sequenced in a study of T cell repertoires in cytomegalovirus infection. TCRdb re-analysed the reads in MiXCR, keeping a single row per CDR3 protein. The top ten clones hold around 20% of a sample with 250,000 to 300,000 distinct CDR3 sequences, roughly a fifth of them seen once. For these TCRs, the target antigens are not known. Sequenced here: cultured PBMCs, sampled from culture after CMV antigen stimulation. These receptors came from a human donor in good health (CMV status not recorded). Some clones in this sample may be carry-over from other donors' samples.

The chain recombines TRBV19 with TRBJ1-5; no firm D call. Per germline, CDR1 LNHDA and CDR2 SQIVND (reference sequence). This CDR3 contains 17 residues. Trimming removed 4 bases from V and 5 bases from J, with 21 bases in between. CDR3 region: CASSTISQRTSHQPQHF. The CDR3 nucleotides read TGTGCCAGTAGTACCATATCTCAGCGTACCTCGCATCAGCCCCAGCATTTT. Supplemented by reference TRBV19 and TRBJ1-5, the full variable domain reads DGGITQSPKYLFRKEGQNVTLSCEQNLNHDAMYWYRQDPGQGLRLIYYSQIVNDFQKGDIAEGYSVSREKKESFPLTVTSAQKNPTAFYLCASSTISQRTSHQPQHFGDGTRLSIL.

The chain uses TRBV30 and TRBJ2-3; TRBD2 matches 13 bases. Germline CDR1 reads GTSNPN; CDR2 reads SVGIG (reference sequence). The CDR3 contains 14 residues. V lost 8 bases and J lost 5; bases outside the gene matches: 7. The CDR3: CAGITSGRVDTQYF. CDR3 nucleotide sequence: TGTGCCGGTATTACTAGCGGGAGGGTAGATACGCAGTATTTT.

J is TRBJ2-4 and V is TRBV7-9; D gene ambiguous. This CDR3 has 14 amino acids. Trimming stripped 5 bases from V and 4 bases from J, with 12 bases between. CDR1 is SEHNR and CDR2 is FQNEAQ in the germline V gene (reference sequence). The CDR3 region is CASSDPDGKNIQYF. CDR3 DNA: TGTGCCAGCAGCGACCCGGACGGGAAAAACATTCAGTACTTC.

Only a few counts were recorded for this clonotype. The rearrangement uses TRBV4-2 and TRBJ2-5, with TRBD2 matching 12 bases. The V gene's germline CDR1 is LGHNA and CDR2 YNFKEQ. CDR3 length: 16 amino acids. V gave up 1 base and J gave up 2 bases; unmatched junction bases: 2. This CDR3 is CASSQGTSGTQETQYF. CDR3 nucleotide sequence: TGTGCCAGCAGCCAAGGGACTAGCGGGACTCAAGAGACCCAGTACTTC.

The chain couples TRBV19 to TRBJ2-1; 10 bases are a match to TRBD2. V was pared by 6 bases and J by 7 bases, with 9 bases of the junction left unmatched. Per germline, CDR1 LNHDA and CDR2 SQIVND (reference sequence). The CDR3 is 15 residues long. CDR3 sequence (DNA): TGTGCCAGTAGGATTAGACTAGCGGGTATGAATGAGCAGTTCTTC. Translation gives CASRIRLAGMNEQFF.

This clonotype was counted a few times. J is TRBJ1-5 and V is TRBV7-2; no reliable D call. CDR3 length equals 12 residues. With 1 base removed from V and 7 bases from J, the gap between germline ends came to 5 bases. CDR1 is SGHTA and CDR2 is FQGNSA in the germline V gene. The CDR3 sequence: CASSLELQPQHF. The CDR3 bases are TGTGCCAGCAGCTTAGAGTTACAGCCCCAGCATTTT.

The table lists this clonotype with many counts. The J gene is TRBJ2-3, the V gene TRBV7-2; no firm D call. Looked up from germline, CDR1 is SGHTA and CDR2 is FQGNSA. CDR3 length: 15 residues. V was pared by 2 bases and J by 2 bases, with 11 bases between. As DNA, the CDR3 is TGTGCCAGCAGCTTAAGTTCGACTGTCACAGATACGCAGTATTTT. Protein sequence: CASSLSSTVTDTQYF.

The chain is built from TRBV7-2 and TRBJ1-3; D is unresolved. V shed 3 bases and J shed 8 bases, with 8 bases lying between them. Germline lookup yields CDR1 SGHTA and CDR2 FQGNSA. This CDR3 region has 12 residues. DNA of the CDR3: TGTGCCAGCAGCTTTGAGGGAGACACCATATATTTT. Its translation is CASSFEGDTIYF.

This clonotype showed up many times. The chain recombines TRBV5-5 with TRBJ2-1; no clear D gene. Germline CDR1 is SGHKS and CDR2 is YYEKEE (reference sequence). Trimming left V 0 bases short and J 3 bases short, with 10 bases between. The CDR3 is 15 residues long. CDR3: CASSLEGSGYNEQFF. In DNA, the CDR3 is TGTGCCAGCAGCTTGGAGGGATCGGGCTACAATGAGCAGTTCTTC.

Many counts were recorded for this clonotype. The chain links TRBV7-9 to TRBJ1-1; 8 nucleotides line up with TRBD1. This CDR3 contains 14 residues. The trim removed 3 bases at V and 3 bases at J, leaving 3 bases unmatched. From germline, CDR1 is SEHNR and CDR2 FQNEAQ (reference sequence). The CDR3 DNA follows: TGTGCCAGCAGCTTGGGCAGGGGGCACACTGAAGCTTTCTTT. As protein: CASSLGRGHTEAFF. Drawing the rest from reference TRBV7-9 and TRBJ1-1, the complete variable domain is DTGVSQNPRHKITKRGQNVTFRCDPISEHNRLYWYRQTLGQGPEFLTYFQNEAQLEKSRLLSDRFSAERPKGSFSTLEIQRTEQGDSAMYLCASSLGRGHTEAFFGQGTRLTVV.

CDR3 nucleotides: TGTGCCAGCAGCTTGGACCGACAGGGGGTCTCCTACGAGCAGTACTTC. This gives the protein CASSLDRQGVSYEQYF. V usage is TRBV7-6 and J usage is TRBJ2-7, with TRBD1 matching over 9 bases. Germline V CDR1 and CDR2: SGHVS, FNYEAQ. The V segment lost 3 bases and the J segment 0 bases; nucleotides outside the gene matches: 6. CDR3 size: 16 residues.

At least ten counts were recorded for this clonotype. The rearrangement links TRBV7-6 to TRBJ2-7; D is possibly TRBD2 (5 bases). Deletions cut 0 bases from V and 5 bases from J, with 11 bases between. CDR1 is SGHVS, CDR2 FNYEAQ, per germline. This CDR3 spans 14 amino acids. The CDR3 nucleotides read TGTGCCAGCAGCTTAGCTGGGCTAGCAGACGAGCAGTACTTC. As protein: CASSLAGLADEQYF.

This clonotype has ten or more counts. The V and J genes are TRBV27 and TRBJ2-1, with D possibly matching TRBD2 (5 bases). The germline V gene encodes CDR1 MNHEY and CDR2 SMNVEV (reference sequence). The CDR3 is 12 residues long. Trimming stripped 5 bases from V and 4 bases from J, with 6 bases between. The CDR3 region has the DNA TGTGCCAGCAGTGGACTGTACAATGAGCAGTTCTTC. As protein: CASSGLYNEQFF.

The table lists this clonotype with many counts. The rearrangement joins TRBV7-2 to TRBJ2-5; no clear D. The CDR3 totals 14 residues. Germline CDR1 is SGHTA and CDR2 is FQGNSA. Between the trimmed V and J ends, which lost 2 bases and 5 bases, there was a span of 12 bases. Here the CDR3 DNA reads TGTGCCAGCAGCTTAAACCGGAAAATGGAGACCCAGTACTTC. Its protein is CASSLNRKMETQYF.

Ten or more counts support this clonotype. V is TRBV12-3 or TRBV12-4 and J is TRBJ2-5; D is possibly TRBD1 (5 bases). The germline V and J ends were trimmed by 2 bases and 3 bases, with 13 bases remaining between them. This CDR3 comprises 15 residues. CDR3 DNA sequence: TGTGCCAGCAGTTTAATAGGGGATGGCGAAGAGACCCAGTACTTC. It translates to CASSLIGDGEETQYF.

The V and J genes are TRBV24-1 and TRBJ2-2; D gene uncertain. The CDR3 sequence is 17 residues long. Germline V gene lookup returns CDR1 KGHDR and CDR2 SFDVKD. The germline V and J ends were trimmed by 0 bases and 0 bases, with 10 bases remaining between them. The CDR3 region has the DNA TGTGCCACCAGTGATTTGGGACCAGACTCGAACACCGGGGAGCTGTTTTTT. Its translation is CATSDLGPDSNTGELFF.

J is TRBJ1-1 and V is TRBV5-6; tentative D call: TRBD1 (5 bases). The V gene lost 0 bases and the J gene lost 0 bases, with 9 bases spanning the gap. In germline, CDR1 is SGHDT, CDR2 YYEEEE. This CDR3 has 15 amino acids. CDR3 in amino acids: CASSLVGRMNTEAFF. In DNA, the CDR3 is TGTGCCAGCAGCTTGGTGGGACGCATGAACACTGAAGCTTTCTTT.

The V call is TRBV19, the J call TRBJ2-3; TRBD2 matches at 9 bases. The CDR3 is 15 amino acids. V dropped 8 bases and J dropped 0; count of bases not matched to a gene: 6. The germline gives CDR1 LNHDA, CDR2 SQIVND (reference sequence). The CDR3 nucleotides are TGTGCCAGTCGAACCGGGACTAGCAGCACAGATACGCAGTATTTT. This translates into CASRTGTSSTDTQYF.

This clonotype was counted many times. The chain couples TRBV7-2 to TRBJ2-7; the D is unclear. Trimming shortened V by 4 bases and J by 0 bases, and 10 bases separated the two germline ends. CDR3 size: 14 residues. Germline values: CDR1 SGHTA, CDR2 FQGNSA. The CDR3, as DNA: TGTGCCAGCAGCTGGAACGGCGGCTCCTACGAGCAGTACTTC. Translated: CASSWNGGSYEQYF.

Many counts were recorded for this clonotype. The rearrangement links TRBV28 to TRBJ2-7; D possibly corresponds to TRBD1 (6 bases). The germline CDR1 and CDR2 sequences are MDHEN and SYDVKM. V was cut by 7 bases and J by 12 bases, with 22 bases left in between. The CDR3 length is 13 residues. CDR3 residues: CASTIQVPGAVYF. The DNA of the CDR3 is TGTGCCAGCACCATTCAAGTACCAGGGGCGGTGTACTTC.

Only a few counts were recorded for this clonotype. The V gene is TRBV11-2, the J gene TRBJ2-5; D might be TRBD2 (6 bases). CDR1 and CDR2 from the germline V gene are SGHAT and FQNNGV. V lost 5 bases and J 2 bases, leaving 12 bases between the germline ends. The CDR3 runs 14 residues. The CDR3, as DNA: TGTGCCAGCAGCCCACGGGCGGGGCAAGAGACCCAGTACTTC. Translating gives CASSPRAGQETQYF. Full variable domain (missing parts from reference TRBV11-2 and TRBJ2-5): EAGVAQSPRYKIIEKRQSVAFWCNPISGHATLYWYQQILGQGPKLLIQFQNNGVVDDSQLPKDRFSAERLKGVDSTLKIQPAKLEDSAVYLCASSPRAGQETQYFGPGTRLLVL.

The rearrangement joins TRBV7-9 to TRBJ1-6, with TRBD1 matching over 10 bases. Germline values: CDR1 SEHNR, CDR2 FQNEAQ (reference sequence). The CDR3 loop spans 15 amino acids. V lost 6 bases, J lost 7 bases, and 6 bases stayed unmatched. The CDR3 nucleotides are TGTGCCAGCAGTCAACAGGGACAGGGGAATTCACCCCTCCACTTT. Protein product: CASSQQGQGNSPLHF.

A remark on this clonotype: The junction departs from germline at one end; a sequencing error may be responsible. The genes are TRBV5-1 and TRBJ2-2, with D possibly TRBD2 on 5 matching bases. The CDR3 runs to 15 residues. Germline CDR1 reads SGHRS; CDR2 reads YFSETQ. The chain's CDR3 is CASSLERMNTGELFF. The CDR3 coding sequence is TGCGCCAGCAGCTTAGAGCGGATGAATACCGGGGAGTTGTTTTTT.

The chain has TRBV19 and TRBJ2-2, with a tentative D call TRBD1 (5 bases). V lost 5 bases and J lost 0, with 7 bases in between. CDR3 length: 14 residues. CDR1 and CDR2 from the germline V gene are LNHDA and SQIVND (reference sequence). Here the CDR3 DNA reads TGTGCCAGTAGTTTACAGGCGAACACCGGGGAGCTGTTTTTT. Translation gives CASSLQANTGELFF. Using reference TRBV19 and TRBJ2-2 for the parts outside the CDR3, the full variable domain is DGGITQSPKYLFRKEGQNVTLSCEQNLNHDAMYWYRQDPGQGLRLIYYSQIVNDFQKGDIAEGYSVSREKKESFPLTVTSAQKNPTAFYLCASSLQANTGELFFGEGSRLTVL.

This clonotype occurred many times. J is TRBJ2-1 and V is TRBV7-2, with 7 bases identical to TRBD2. CDR1 and CDR2 from the germline V gene are SGHTA and FQGNSA. This CDR3 is built from 16 residues. Trimming took 5 bases from V and 4 from J; bases not matched to a gene: 11. This chain's CDR3 is CASSPSLASGYNEQFF. Here the CDR3 DNA reads TGTGCCAGCAGCCCCAGCCTGGCTAGCGGATACAATGAGCAGTTCTTC. The full variable domain, in which reference TRBV7-2 and TRBJ2-1 provide the parts outside the CDR3, is GAGVSQSPSNKVTEKGKDVELRCDPISGHTALYWYRQSLGQGLEFLIYFQGNSAPDKSGLPSDRFSAERTGGSVSTLTIQRTQQEDSAVYLCASSPSLASGYNEQFFGPGTRLTVL.

The CDR3 reads CATSDPDRGVRRGQFF. The CDR3 coding sequence is TGTGCCACCAGTGATCCGGACAGGGGAGTTCGTCGAGGGCAGTTCTTC. The chain links TRBV24-1 to TRBJ2-1; 9 nucleotides match TRBD1. V dropped 3 bases and J dropped 12; count of bases not matched to a gene: 14. There are 16 residues in the CDR3. The germline gives CDR1 KGHDR, CDR2 SFDVKD.

The rearrangement uses TRBV30 and TRBJ2-1; D gene unclear. V gave up 0 bases and J gave up 3 bases, with 12 bases separating them. Germline CDR1 and CDR2: GTSNPN and SVGIG (reference sequence). The CDR3 is 15 amino acids. CDR3 coding DNA: TGTGCCTGGAGTGTAAATTTCGCTGACTACAATGAGCAGTTCTTC. It is translated as CAWSVNFADYNEQFF.

V usage is TRBV10-3 and J usage is TRBJ1-6; D gene ambiguous. V lost 6 bases to trimming and J lost 7 bases, with 19 bases between them. Germline-derived CDR1 and CDR2 are ENHRY and SYGVKD. The CDR3 is made up of 16 amino acids. DNA of the CDR3: TGTGCCATCAGAGAGGTGGATGAGAGAATCAATTCACCCCTCCACTTT. Its translation is CAIREVDERINSPLHF.